In this sample, the clone carrying this TCR beta chain turned up a few times. Its antigen is still unknown. This specimen belongs to a study of beta chain features in type 1 diabetes. Sequencing targeted expressed TCRB transcripts, as all isolated RNA had been reverse transcribed. Using immunoSEQ multiplex PCR, the repertoire was profiled, and TCRdb retains in-frame clones only, with some absent. The repertoire has about 320,000 clones, roughly 15% of them found once; the top ten carry 6.7%. Staining for CD45RO/CCR7/CD25/CD127/CD95/CD27 allowed sorting of CD4+ naive, central memory, regulatory and stem cell-like memory cells. Study-wide results and limits: All four CD4+ subsets of Type 1 diabetes patients contained TCRB CDR3s that were moderately but significantly shorter. Type 1 diabetes patients had VDJ junctions that carried fewer insertions and more deletions. HLA influence on TCRB rearrangement stayed unresolved here.

This CDR3 has 13 residues. Germline V lookup: CDR1 SQVTM, CDR2 ANQGSEA. V lost 7 bases and J 6 bases, leaving 15 bases between the germline ends. The sample was central memory CD4+ T cells from blood. The genes are TRBV29-1 and TRBJ2-2, with a tentative D call TRBD2 (5 bases). This clonotype was obtained from a man aged 30 to 39 in good health. CDR3 DNA: TGCAGCGCCGATCGAGTGGGAGCCGGGGAGCTGTTTTTT. Protein product: CSADRVGAGELFF.